This T cell receptor (beta chain) comes out of a study of molecular identifiers for immune sequencing clone quantification (dated by TCRdb to the late 2010s). In terms of the full investigation: In a replicate experiment, RNA from around 18,000 or 91,000 naive CD8 T cells was split into five aliquots, four of which were sequenced. CD8 T cells were used in a methods study to benchmark molecular-identifier clustering-based TCR repertoire sequencing (MIDCIRS) and TCR RNA copy counting. Findings and caveats that apply to the study as a whole: Clones above 20 RNA copies held over 99% of molecules in CMV-specific effector cells but under 1% in naive cells. The sizes of highly expanded clones could end up underestimated when identical TCR molecules share a barcode. Without barcode sub-clustering, chimeric consensus sequences inflated TCR diversity; chimeras reached as high as 47%. Approximately 3 recovered TCR RNA copies per cell were obtained by modeling, versus around 10 by digital PCR, implying a capture efficiency of 30% to 35%. Spiked-in Jurkat TCR RNA equivalent to a single cell was reported to be detectable even among 850,000 to 1,000,000 naive CD8 T cells. Spiked-in Jurkat TCR RNA (about ten copies' worth), which is not part of the donor repertoire, was contained in the naive libraries.

Libraries were made using PCR. TCRdb names Illumina HiSeq 4000 as the instrument used. Bulk TCR libraries were prepared as previously described, using TCR primers listed in Table S5. Purification of total RNA was performed with the Qiagen AllPrep DNA/RNA kit. Before analysis, reads from multiple sequencing runs of one library were combined. The paper's processing steps were these. Reads were retained only if the reads had an exact TCR constant sequence, and the retained reads were trimmed to 150 nt and grouped according to their 12-nt molecular barcodes. Within each barcode group, reads were sub-clustered at a 15% Levenshtein threshold, and quality-weighted consensus sequences were built per RNA molecule. Non-functional sequences were excluded, and lower-count sequences lying one edit away from another sequence were also excluded. Based on fitting two negative binomial distributions, any barcode sub-cluster with under 20% of the maximum read count was discarded. The public reads were reanalyzed by TCRdb: fastp trimming at Q25, MiXCR alignment, in-frame beta chains only. Rows are unified per CDR3 protein, each entry keeping the most common DNA and genes. TCRdb assigned the V and J calls; the authors' analysis was not used. A total of more than 250,000 distinct CDR3 sequences appear in this sample, about 20% of them only once. The ten biggest clones cover roughly 0.86% of the sample.

Naive CD8 T cell libraries were made from approximately 20,000 to 1,000,000 sorted cells using 10%, 30% or 50% of purified RNA. On a BD FACSAria II, naive CD8 T cells were FACS-sorted as CD8+CD4-CCR7+CD45RA+ and collected into RLT Plus buffer. To test detection sensitivity, Jurkat RNA equivalent to more than 9 TCR copies was spiked into samples of roughly 17,000-1,000,000 naive CD8 T cells. CD8 T cells were enriched with RosetteSep CD8+ T Cell Enrichment Cocktail and Ficoll-Paque, followed by ACK red cell lysis. Inclusive of the bounding cysteine and phenylalanine, the CDR3 is 14 residues long. Here the CDR3 DNA is all that survives: 42 bases in frame from base 1. CDR1 and CDR2 are drawn from the germline V gene: SGHDT, YYEEEE. In this sample, this clonotype turned up once. The clone's antigen remains unknown. A read error may be the cause here, since a much bigger clone is one base away.

Material for sequencing was naive CD8+ T cells from blood, with Jurkat cell RNA spiked in. Reading the label with the study, this specimen's cell subset or site is: FACS-sorted CD8+CD4-CCR7+CD45RA+ naive T cells. The receptor chain draws on TRBV5-6 and TRBJ2-3, with the D gene call left open. The clonotype was recovered from a human donor in good health. Some libraries in this study had Jurkat cell RNA spiked in. CDR3 reads: CAGRPGPRTDTQYF. In nucleotide form, the sequence is TGTGCCGGCAGACCTGGACCTCGCACAGATACGCAGTATTTT.